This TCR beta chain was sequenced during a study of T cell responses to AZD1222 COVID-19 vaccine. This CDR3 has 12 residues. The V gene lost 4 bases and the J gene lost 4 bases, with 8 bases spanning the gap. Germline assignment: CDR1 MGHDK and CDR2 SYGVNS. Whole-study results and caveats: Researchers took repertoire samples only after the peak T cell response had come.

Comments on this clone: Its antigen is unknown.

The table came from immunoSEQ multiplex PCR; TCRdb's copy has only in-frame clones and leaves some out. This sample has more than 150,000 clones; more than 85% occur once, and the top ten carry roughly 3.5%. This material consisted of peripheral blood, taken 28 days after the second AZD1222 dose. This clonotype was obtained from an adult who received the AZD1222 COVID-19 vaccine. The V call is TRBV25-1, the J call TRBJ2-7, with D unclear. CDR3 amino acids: CASSVFAYEQYF. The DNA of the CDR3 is TGTGCCAGCAGTGTGTTTGCTTACGAGCAGTACTTC.